The 21 T cell receptor beta chains below all came from one sample that was sequenced in a study of read filtering for tumor transcriptome and immune sequencing (dated by TCRdb to 2018 to 2020). Instrument used: Illumina HiSeq 4000. TCR libraries were constructed from roughly 380 ng RNA using the Immunoverse kit, and molecular barcoded adaptors covering alpha/delta and beta/gamma chains were employed. The public reads were run again by TCRdb, first through fastp at Q25 and then through MiXCR, and only productive beta chains were kept. Identical CDR3 protein sequences are pooled into one entry, listed with their most common genes and DNA. The sample records more than 45,000 distinct CDR3 sequences, roughly 12% of which are singletons. The ten largest clonotypes hold roughly 17% of the sample. Sample: a population of CD138-negative cells sorted from bone marrow. The cell subset or site label on this specimen signifies: bone marrow mononuclear cells depleted of CD138+ plasma/myeloma cells by negative magnetic selection. These receptors all stem from a donor at least 40 years old with multiple myeloma.

This chain joins TRBV5-1 and TRBJ1-1; tentatively, D is TRBD1 (5 bases). Trimming took 2 bases from V and 0 from J, leaving 14 bases between them. The CDR3 spans 16 residues. Germline V gene lookup returns CDR1 SGHRS and CDR2 YFSETQ. The CDR3: CASSFDGTVMNTEAFF. The CDR3 DNA is TGCGCCAGCAGCTTTGATGGGACGGTCATGAACACTGAAGCTTTCTTT.

This clonotype was counted many times. This chain uses TRBV20-1 with TRBJ2-7; the D is unclear. The germline V gene has CDR1 DFQATT and CDR2 SNEGSKA (reference sequence). CDR3 length: 13 residues. V was cut by 3 bases and J by 5 bases, with 14 bases left in between. The CDR3 DNA follows: TGCAGTGCTAGTTGGCCCACGGCGGACGAGCAGTACTTC. Translating it yields CSASWPTADEQYF.

About this clonotype: Here the CDR3 omits its conserved ending phenylalanine or tryptophan, so a read error is the likely source. This rearrangement joins TRBV2 to TRBJ1-1; tentatively, D is TRBD1 (5 bases). CDR1 is SNHLY, CDR2 FYNNEI, per germline. The V gene lost 1 base and the J gene lost 5 bases, with 8 bases spanning the gap. The CDR3 is 13 amino acids. The CDR3 sequence is CASSEVEGTEAFY. CDR3 bases: TGTGCCAGCAGTGAAGTCGAGGGGACTGAAGCTTTCTAT.

About this clonotype itself: One base away lies a much larger clone, so this may be a sequencing read error. V is TRBV12-3 or TRBV12-4 and J is TRBJ2-7; no firm D call. CDR3 length equals 14 residues. The CDR3 DNA reads TGTGCCAGCGGTTTCTTCCGAAGTAACTACGAGCAGTACTTC. Translation gives CASGFFRSNYEQYF.

This clonotype came up many times. V is TRBV7-9 and J is TRBJ1-3; D call uncertain. V gave up 3 bases and J gave up 8 bases, with 2 bases separating them. The germline gives CDR1 SEHNR, CDR2 FQNEAQ (reference sequence). The CDR3 totals 10 residues. The CDR3 here is CASSLDTIYF. In DNA form, the CDR3 reads TGTGCCAGCAGCTTGGACACCATATATTTT.

Remarks on this clonotype: One base separates it from a far larger clone, so it is likely a read error. CDR3 protein: CASRRTGEGKAFF. DNA of the CDR3: TGTGCCAGCAGGCGGACAGGGGAAGGTAAAGCTTTCTTT. The chain employs TRBV2 and TRBJ1-1, with 9 bases identical to TRBD1. Per germline, CDR1 SNHLY and CDR2 FYNNEI. The trim removed 6 bases at V and 9 bases at J, leaving 8 bases unmatched. CDR3 size: 13 residues.

This chain uses TRBV6-7 with TRBJ2-7, with 13 bases lining up with TRBD2. TRBV6-7 is an open reading frame, and its role is uncertain. The CDR3 is 15 residues long. The V gene end was trimmed by 5 bases and the J gene end by 6 bases; junction bases not matched to a gene: 7. The chain's CDR3 is CASSQGTSGVCEQYF. The CDR3 DNA reads as TGTGCCAGCAGTCAGGGGACTAGCGGGGTGTGCGAGCAGTACTTC.

Many counts were recorded for this clonotype. The rearrangement joins TRBV20-1 to TRBJ2-3; D is unresolved. The CDR3 covers 15 residues. V shed 6 bases and J shed 3 bases, with 19 bases lying between them. In germline, CDR1 is DFQATT, CDR2 SNEGSKA (reference sequence). The CDR3 loop reads CSATPLFGSTDTQYF. The DNA of the CDR3 is TGCAGTGCAACCCCGTTGTTCGGGTCAACAGATACGCAGTATTTT.

Details on this clonotype: A read error may produce the germline difference seen at one junction end. V is TRBV19 and J is TRBJ2-7; maybe TRBD1 (6 bases). The germline V gene encodes CDR1 LNHDA and CDR2 SQIVND (reference sequence). The length of the CDR3 is 12 residues. The CDR3 region has the DNA TGTGCCAGTAGCAAGGGGGAATACGAGCAGTATTTC. Translating it yields CASSKGEYEQYF.

At least ten counts were recorded for this clonotype. The rearrangement joins TRBV11-2 to TRBJ2-7; D gene unclear. CDR3 length equals 11 residues. The V gene lost 5 bases and the J gene lost 3 bases, with 5 bases spanning the gap. CDR1 and CDR2 from the germline V gene are SGHAT and FQNNGV. The CDR3 sequence is CASSPYYEQYF. Written as DNA, the CDR3 is TGTGCCAGCAGCCCGTACTACGAGCAGTACTTC.

This clonotype was picked up many times. The V call is TRBV20-1, the J call TRBJ2-2; 7 bases fit TRBD1. CDR1 DFQATT and CDR2 SNEGSKA come from the germline V gene (reference sequence). The CDR3 loop spans 16 amino acids. Losses at the gene ends were 0 bases for V and 5 bases for J; bases not matched to a gene: 9. CDR3 in DNA: TGCAGTGCTAGAGATTTCGGGACAGCCGGGACCGGGGAGCTGTTTTTT. Amino acid sequence: CSARDFGTAGTGELFF.

This clonotype occurred a few times. The genes are TRBV12-3 or TRBV12-4 and TRBJ1-2, with D tentatively TRBD1 (6 bases). This CDR3 has 13 residues. With 6 bases removed from V and 2 bases from J, the gap between germline ends came to 10 bases. The CDR3 spells CASSHGQNYGYTF. The CDR3 bases are TGTGCCAGCAGCCACGGACAGAACTATGGCTACACCTTC.

This clonotype came up many times. V and J are TRBV7-3 and TRBJ1-1, with D maybe TRBD1 (6 bases). Germline V lookup: CDR1 SGHTA, CDR2 FQGTGA. This CDR3 has 14 residues. The germline V and J ends were trimmed by 5 bases and 1 base, with 11 bases remaining between them. The CDR3 nucleotides read TGTGCCAGCAGCAAGGGACAAACGAACACTGAAGCTTTCTTT. Its protein is CASSKGQTNTEAFF.

This clonotype was seen ten or more times. This chain links TRBV9 with TRBJ2-1; no firm D call. Germline V gene sequence: CDR1 SGDLS, CDR2 YYNGEE. The V gene lost 0 bases and the J gene lost 0 bases, with 10 bases spanning the gap. The CDR3 contains 16 residues. In DNA form, the CDR3 reads TGTGCCAGCAGCGTAGACGCCTCCAGCTCCTACAATGAGCAGTTCTTC. It codes for CASSVDASSSYNEQFF.

This clonotype was counted at least ten times. The gene calls are TRBV19 and TRBJ2-7; 9 bases line up with TRBD2. Germline values: CDR1 LNHDA, CDR2 SQIVND (reference sequence). The V segment lost 7 bases and the J segment 0 bases; nucleotides outside the gene matches: 7. The CDR3 is made up of 15 amino acids. Here the CDR3 DNA reads TGTGCCAGTAAAGAGGCTAGCGGGGACTCCTACGAGCAGTACTTC. Protein: CASKEASGDSYEQYF.

This clonotype has at least ten counts. This sequence joins TRBV12-3 or TRBV12-4 and TRBJ2-3; 9 bases align to TRBD1. Germline trimming cut 7 bases from V and 7 bases from J; bases unmatched to any gene: 15. The CDR3 length is 16 residues. The CDR3 region has the DNA TGTGCCAGCACCGCCGGGACAGGGAGAAGGCAGTATACGCAGTATTTT. Amino acid sequence: CASTAGTGRRQYTQYF.

The rearrangement joins TRBV6-5 to TRBJ2-3; 7 bases match TRBD1. CDR3 size: 15 residues. From germline, CDR1 is MNHEY and CDR2 SVGAGI. The J segment lost 0 bases and the V segment lost 5 bases, leaving 5 bases of the junction unmatched. DNA of the CDR3: TGTGCCAGCAGTCCCGGGGACAGTAGCACAGATACGCAGTATTTT. Its translation: CASSPGDSSTDTQYF.

In the case of this clonotype: A junction end diverges from the germline sequence, so it may reflect a read error. J is TRBJ2-5 and V is TRBV3-1; TRBD2 matches at 10 bases. Germline CDR1 reads LGHDT; CDR2 reads YNNKEL (reference sequence). The CDR3 length is 17 residues. In DNA, the CDR3 is TGTGCCAGCAGCCAAGGGAAGCGGGGGGGCAAGAGAGAGACACAGTACTTC. Protein sequence: CASSQGKRGGKRETQYF.

In its sample, this clonotype was seen a few times. The chain combines TRBV4-1 with TRBJ1-1; D not resolved. Germline CDR1 and CDR2: MGHRA and YSYEKL. The CDR3 spans 16 residues. V was shortened by 3 bases and J by 1 base, with 15 bases between the two germline ends. The CDR3 sequence: CASSHTARTENTEAFF. The CDR3 coding sequence is TGCGCCAGCAGCCACACCGCCCGGACCGAGAACACTGAAGCTTTCTTT.

This clonotype has a count of ten or more. The genes are TRBV5-1 and TRBJ2-7, with 7 bases fitting TRBD1. V lost 2 bases, J lost 2 bases, and 4 bases stayed unmatched. Germline CDR1 reads SGHRS; CDR2 reads YFSETQ. This CDR3 comprises 14 residues. CDR3: CASSLMTGPYEQYF. The CDR3, as DNA: TGCGCCAGCAGCTTAATGACAGGGCCCTACGAGCAGTACTTC.

This clonotype has at least ten counts. V is TRBV9 and J is TRBJ2-3; TRBD1 agrees at 8 bases. CDR1 SGDLS and CDR2 YYNGEE come from the germline V gene. The CDR3 is 19 residues long. V gave up 3 bases and J gave up 3 bases; unmatched junction bases: 18. CDR3 nucleotides: TGTGCCAGCAGCGCGGCAGGACAGGGAAATTATCTAAGGACAGATACGCAGTATTTT. It is translated as CASSAAGQGNYLRTDTQYF.